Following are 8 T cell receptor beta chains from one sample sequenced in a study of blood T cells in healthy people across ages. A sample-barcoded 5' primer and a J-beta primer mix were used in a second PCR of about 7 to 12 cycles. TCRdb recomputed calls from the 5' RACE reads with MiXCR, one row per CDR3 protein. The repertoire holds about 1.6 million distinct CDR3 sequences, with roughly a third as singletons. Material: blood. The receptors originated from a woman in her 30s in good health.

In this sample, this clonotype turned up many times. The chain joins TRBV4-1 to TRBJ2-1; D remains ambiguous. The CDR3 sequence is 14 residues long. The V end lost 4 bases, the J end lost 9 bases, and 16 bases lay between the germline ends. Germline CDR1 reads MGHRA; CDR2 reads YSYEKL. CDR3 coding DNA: TGCGCCAGCAGCCCCGGCCCCACCTTAGGTGAGCAGTTCTTC. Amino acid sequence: CASSPGPTLGEQFF.

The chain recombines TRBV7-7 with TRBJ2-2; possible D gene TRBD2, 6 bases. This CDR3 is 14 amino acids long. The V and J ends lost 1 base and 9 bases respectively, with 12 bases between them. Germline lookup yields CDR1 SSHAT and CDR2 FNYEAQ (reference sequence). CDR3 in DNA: TGTGCCAGCAGCTTAGGGGGGGAGACCCGGGAGCTGTTTTTT. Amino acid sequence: CASSLGGETRELFF.

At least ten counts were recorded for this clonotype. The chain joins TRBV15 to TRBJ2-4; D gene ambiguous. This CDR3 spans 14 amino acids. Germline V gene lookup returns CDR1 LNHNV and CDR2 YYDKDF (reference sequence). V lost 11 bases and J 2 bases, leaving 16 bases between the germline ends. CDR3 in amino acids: CAPRAASSKNIQYF. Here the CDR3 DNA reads TGTGCCCCTCGGGCTGCCTCGTCCAAAAACATTCAGTACTTC.

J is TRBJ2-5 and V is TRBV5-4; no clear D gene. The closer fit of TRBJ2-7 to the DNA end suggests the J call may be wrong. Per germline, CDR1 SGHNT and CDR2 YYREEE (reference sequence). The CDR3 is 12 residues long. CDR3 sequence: CASSSHGVEQYF. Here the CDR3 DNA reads TGTGCCAGCAGCTCCCATGGGGTCGAGCAGTACTTC.

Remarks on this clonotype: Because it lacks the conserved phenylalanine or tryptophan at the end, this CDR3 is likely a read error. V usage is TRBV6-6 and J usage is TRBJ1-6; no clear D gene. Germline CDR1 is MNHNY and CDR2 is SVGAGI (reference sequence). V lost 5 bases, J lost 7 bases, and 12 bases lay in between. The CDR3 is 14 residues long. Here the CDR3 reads CASSTSGRNSPLHL. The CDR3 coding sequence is TGTGCCAGCAGTACGTCCGGGAGGAATTCACCCCTCCACTTG.

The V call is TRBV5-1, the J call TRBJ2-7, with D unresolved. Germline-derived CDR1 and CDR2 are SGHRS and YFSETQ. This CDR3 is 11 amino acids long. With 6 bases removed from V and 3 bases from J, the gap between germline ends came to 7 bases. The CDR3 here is CASTMYYEQYF. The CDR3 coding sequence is TGCGCCAGCACCATGTACTACGAGCAGTACTTC.

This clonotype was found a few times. The CDR3 DNA reads TGTGCCAGCAGCTTATCCAAGGGGTTGGAGACCCAGTACTTC. Its translation: CASSLSKGLETQYF. The chain links TRBV11-2 to TRBJ2-5; a weak D match, TRBD1 (5 bases). V lost 2 bases to trimming and J lost 5 bases, with 12 bases between them. This CDR3 spans 14 amino acids. Germline V gives CDR1 SGHAT, CDR2 FQNNGV.

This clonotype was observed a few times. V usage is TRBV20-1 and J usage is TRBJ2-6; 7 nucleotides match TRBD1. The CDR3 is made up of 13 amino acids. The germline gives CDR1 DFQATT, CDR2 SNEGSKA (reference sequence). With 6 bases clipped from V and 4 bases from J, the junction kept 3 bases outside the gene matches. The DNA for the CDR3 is TGCAGTGCCGACAGGGCCGGGGCCAACGTCCTGACTTTC. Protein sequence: CSADRAGANVLTF.